This T cell receptor (beta chain) is from a study of T cell changes during pregnancy in multiple sclerosis. Germline CDR1 is SGHTA and CDR2 is FQGNSA. The CDR3 is 16 amino acids. V lost 5 bases and J lost 4; bases outside the gene matches: 7. Profiled with immunoSEQ multiplex PCR; TCRdb holds only in-frame clones, not every one. The data show approximately 99,000 clones, less than 95% seen once. This clonotype was sampled from a female donor in good health, enrolled as a control in a pregnancy study. The genes are TRBV7-2 and TRBJ2-3; 12 bases are shared with TRBD1. The sequences come from peripheral blood, collected in the second trimester of pregnancy. This CDR3 reads CASSPIGTGGPDTQYF. CDR3 bases: TGTGCCAGCAGCCCTATTGGGACAGGGGGCCCAGATACGCAGTATTTT.